Listed here is a single TCR beta chain. This specimen comes from a study of blood T cell repertoires in COVID-19. Study summary: Material from acute and convalescent COVID-19 was sourced from the United States, Italy and Spain. The analysed material was cDNA or gDNA that came from T cells, B-cell-depleted T cells, or PBMCs.

The CDR3 is 13 amino acids. The V end lost 2 bases, the J end lost 7 bases, and 10 bases lay between the germline ends. Germline CDR1 reads MDHEN; CDR2 reads SYDVKM. How the authors handled the data: Quantification of nucleated cells was approximated via reference gene primer amplification. This table comes from immunoSEQ multiplex PCR, and its TCRdb copy is limited to in-frame clones, with some not included. Clonal size and the V and J genes are those of that table, whereas D and trimming came from the DNA. The sample includes under 150,000 clones, 80% to 90% of them seen just once. The TCR was taken from a man aged 45-65 years with active or convalescent COVID-19. The sample comprised peripheral blood. The rearrangement joins TRBV28 to TRBJ2-3, with D hard to call. The CDR3 sequence: CASSLTSVYTQYF. DNA for the CDR3: TGTGCCAGCAGTTTAACCTCAGTGTATACGCAGTATTTT.